Listed below are T cell receptor beta chains from one sample, sequenced in a study of blood T cell repertoires in COVID-19. TCRdb's copy holds only in-frame clones and misses some; the assay was immunoSEQ multiplex PCR. The sample contains 250,000 to 350,000 clones, 85% to 90% of which appear only once. Sample: peripheral blood. The receptors derive from a woman in her 50s with COVID-19, enrolled during active disease. Each CDR3 is given with its conserved first and last residue. Only part of the rows carry a size: once, few, many, or a class if the clone is expanded.

j_gene: TRBJ2-2
v_gene: TRBV7-9
abundance: NA
CDR3aa: CASSSSRPTGGTGELFF

j_gene: TRBJ1-3
v_gene: TRBV5-4
abundance: few
CDR3aa: CASSRRGSSGNTIYF

j_gene: TRBJ2-1
v_gene: TRBV3-1/TRBV3-2
abundance: NA
CDR3aa: CASSQVLAGALGQFF

j_gene: TRBJ2-7
v_gene: TRBV20-1
abundance: NA
CDR3aa: CSARERYEQYF

j_gene: TRBJ1-1
v_gene: TRBV6-5
abundance: NA
CDR3aa: CASRETVRSTEAFF

j_gene: TRBJ2-2
v_gene: TRBV12-3/TRBV12-4
abundance: NA
CDR3aa: CAGGGDTGELFF

j_gene: TRBJ2-7
v_gene: TRBV19
abundance: NA
CDR3aa: CASSETSPGAYEQYF

j_gene: TRBJ1-1
v_gene: TRBV5-4
abundance: NA
CDR3aa: CASSLEAARNTEAFF

j_gene: TRBJ2-7
v_gene: TRBV7-2
abundance: NA
CDR3aa: CASSPTGTFYEQYF

j_gene: TRBJ1-6
v_gene: TRBV6-5
abundance: NA
CDR3aa: CASSYPPTGAPLHF

j_gene: TRBJ1-1
v_gene: TRBV6-2/TRBV6-3
abundance: NA
CDR3aa: CASSYSGEAFF

j_gene: TRBJ1-2
v_gene: TRBV27
abundance: NA
CDR3aa: CASRGMGYGYTF

j_gene: TRBJ1-5
v_gene: TRBV13
abundance: once
CDR3aa: CASRRGGGNQPQHF